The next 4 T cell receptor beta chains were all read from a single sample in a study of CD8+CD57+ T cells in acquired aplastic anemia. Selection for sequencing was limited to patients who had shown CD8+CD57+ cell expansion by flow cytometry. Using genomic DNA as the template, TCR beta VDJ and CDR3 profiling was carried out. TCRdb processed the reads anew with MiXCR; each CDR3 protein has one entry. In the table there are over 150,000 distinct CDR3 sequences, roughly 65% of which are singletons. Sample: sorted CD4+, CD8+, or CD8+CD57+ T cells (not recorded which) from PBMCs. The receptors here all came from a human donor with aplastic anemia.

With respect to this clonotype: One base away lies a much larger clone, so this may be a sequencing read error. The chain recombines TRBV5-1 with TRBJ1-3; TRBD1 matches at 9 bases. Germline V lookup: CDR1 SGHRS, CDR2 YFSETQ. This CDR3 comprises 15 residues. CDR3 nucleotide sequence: TGCACCAGCAGCTCCGGGACAGGGATTGGAAACACCATATATTTT. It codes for CTSSSGTGIGNTIYF. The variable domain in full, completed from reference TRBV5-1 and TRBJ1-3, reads KAGVTQTPRYLIKTRGQQVTLSCSPISGHRSVSWYQQTPGQGLQFLFEYFSETQRNKGNFPGRFSGRQFSNSRSEMNVSTLELGDSALYLCTSSSGTGIGNTIYFGEGSWLTVV.

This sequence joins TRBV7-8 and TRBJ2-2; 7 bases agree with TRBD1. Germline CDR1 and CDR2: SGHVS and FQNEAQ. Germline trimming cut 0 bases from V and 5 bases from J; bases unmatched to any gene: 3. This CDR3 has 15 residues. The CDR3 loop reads CASSLAPTGTGELFF. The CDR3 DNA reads TGTGCCAGCAGCTTAGCCCCGACAGGGACCGGGGAGCTGTTTTTT.

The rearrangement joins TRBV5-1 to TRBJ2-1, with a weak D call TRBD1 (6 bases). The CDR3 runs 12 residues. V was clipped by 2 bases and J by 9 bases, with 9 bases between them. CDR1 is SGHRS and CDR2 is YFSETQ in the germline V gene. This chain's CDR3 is CASSFQGSEQFF. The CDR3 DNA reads TGCGCCAGCAGCTTTCAGGGGAGTGAGCAGTTCTTC.

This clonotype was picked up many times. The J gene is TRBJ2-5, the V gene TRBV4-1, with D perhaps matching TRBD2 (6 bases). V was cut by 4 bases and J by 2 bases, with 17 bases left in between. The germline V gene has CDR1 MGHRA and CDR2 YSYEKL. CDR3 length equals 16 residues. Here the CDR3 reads CASSPSLGLPQETQYF. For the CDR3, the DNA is TGCGCCAGCAGCCCTAGTCTGGGACTCCCTCAAGAGACCCAGTACTTC.